Presented here are 18 T cell receptor beta chains from one specimen sequenced in a study of blood T cell repertoires in COVID-19. Assay: immunoSEQ multiplex PCR; the TCRdb copy retains only in-frame clones and omits some. The table shows 150,000 to 200,000 clones, with roughly 85% occurring only once. The specimen sequenced was peripheral blood. The receptors here all came from a woman aged 65 to 85 with acute or convalescent COVID-19.

This chain links TRBV19 with TRBJ1-3, with a tentative D call TRBD1 (6 bases). The CDR3 contains 14 residues. V was trimmed by 6 bases and J by 0 bases, leaving 9 bases between them. Germline CDR1 reads LNHDA; CDR2 reads SQIVND (reference sequence). CDR3 loop: CASRRQASGNTIYF. For the CDR3, the DNA is TGTGCCAGTAGGCGACAGGCCTCTGGAAACACCATATATTTT.

DNA of the CDR3: TGTGCCAGCAGCCCTAGGGGGCCCGGCAATCAGCCCCAGCATTTT. This sequence encodes CASSPRGPGNQPQHF. V usage is TRBV4-2 and J usage is TRBJ1-5; the match to TRBD1 covers 7 bases. Germline CDR1 LGHNA, CDR2 YNFKEQ. J lost 2 bases, V lost 4 bases, and 5 bases had no gene match. The CDR3 runs to 15 residues.

The rearrangement uses TRBV14 and TRBJ2-7; perhaps TRBD2 as D (5 bases). Germline CDR1 reads SGHDN; CDR2 reads FVKESK. CDR3 size: 14 residues. The V end lost 4 bases, the J end lost 0 bases, and 10 bases lay between the germline ends. CDR3 residues: CASSREGLSYEQYF. Written as DNA, the CDR3 is TGTGCCAGCAGCCGAGAGGGCCTCTCCTACGAGCAGTACTTC.

The genes are TRBV5-1 and TRBJ2-2, with D uncertain. The V end was cut by 3 bases, the J end by 2 bases, with 8 bases between. Germline V gene data show CDR1 as SGHRS and CDR2 as YFSETQ. The CDR3 sequence is 14 residues long. The CDR3, as DNA: TGCGCCAGCAGCTCCGCGACAAACACCGGGGAGCTGTTTTTT. Protein: CASSSATNTGELFF.

The chain has TRBV7-8 and TRBJ2-5; D may be TRBD2 (6 bases). The V and J ends lost 1 base and 5 bases respectively, with 20 bases between them. Germline CDR1 SGHVS, CDR2 FQNEAQ. The CDR3 has 17 amino acids. The DNA for the CDR3 is TGTGCCAGCAGCTTAGGTGGACTAAGTCGGTTGGGGGAGACCCAGTACTTC. The encoded protein is CASSLGGLSRLGETQYF.

The rearrangement joins TRBV24-1 to TRBJ1-2; TRBD1 is a possible D gene (6 bases). V gave up 4 bases and J gave up 4 bases, with 6 bases separating them. The CDR3 spans 12 residues. Germline CDR1 KGHDR, CDR2 SFDVKD. CDR3 region: CATSEGAYGYTF. The CDR3 nucleotides read TGTGCCACCAGTGAGGGGGCCTATGGCTACACCTTC.

The chain uses TRBV7-2 and TRBJ1-1; no firm D call. This CDR3 spans 15 amino acids. Trimming cost V 1 base and J 1 base, with 10 bases left between them. Germline V gene data show CDR1 as SGHTA and CDR2 as FQGNSA. The CDR3 spells CASSLDASRNTEAFF. As DNA, the CDR3 is TGTGCCAGCAGCTTAGACGCCTCTAGGAACACTGAAGCTTTCTTT.

This clone was observed a single time. The chain joins TRBV11-2 to TRBJ2-1; the D is unclear. Germline lookup yields CDR1 SGHAT and CDR2 FQNNGV. The length of the CDR3 is 17 residues. Trimming left V 2 bases short and J 0 bases short, with 14 bases between. For the CDR3, the DNA is TGTGCCAGCAGCTTATACCGACGGCCTAGCTCCTACAATGAGCAGTTCTTC. Amino acids: CASSLYRRPSSYNEQFF.

This clone has just a few counts. For the CDR3, the DNA is TGTGCCAGTAGTACGGCCCTCCGGGTTGGAAACATTCAGTACTTC. Its translation: CASSTALRVGNIQYF. The rearrangement uses TRBV19 and TRBJ2-4, with D unclear. V was pared by 4 bases and J by 6 bases, with 16 bases between. The CDR3 length is 15 residues. Germline loops: CDR1 LNHDA, CDR2 SQIVND (reference sequence).

The DNA of the CDR3 is TGCGCCAGCAGCCTAGGACAGGGGGGATACCAAGAGACCCAGTACTTC. Amino acid sequence: CASSLGQGGYQETQYF. The chain recombines TRBV5-1 with TRBJ2-5; 10 nucleotides line up with TRBD1. Trimming took 4 bases from V and 0 from J; bases not matched to a gene: 6. This CDR3 contains 16 residues. Germline assignment: CDR1 SGHRS and CDR2 YFSETQ.

The chain links TRBV3-1 (or the pseudogene TRBV3-2) to TRBJ1-4; D gene uncertain. CDR1 LGHDT and CDR2 YNNKEL come from the germline V gene (reference sequence). The V end was cut by 0 bases, the J end by 7 bases, with 12 bases between. This CDR3 is built from 15 residues. CDR3 sequence: CASSQDSLGVEKLFF. CDR3 DNA: TGTGCCAGCAGCCAAGACAGCCTGGGAGTTGAAAAACTGTTTTTT.

V is TRBV19 and J is TRBJ1-1, with D hard to call. Germline CDR1 reads LNHDA; CDR2 reads SQIVND (reference sequence). The CDR3 has 15 residues. Trimming removed 7 bases from V and 2 bases from J, with 17 bases in between. CDR3 DNA sequence: TGTGCCAGTACCCTGGGAGGGTCCTCTAACACTGAAGCTTTCTTT. This gives the protein CASTLGGSSNTEAFF.

The chain recombines TRBV20-1 with TRBJ2-7; 11 bases agree with TRBD2. CDR3 length: 18 amino acids. The trim removed 3 bases at V and 2 bases at J, leaving 15 bases unmatched. Germline V CDR1 and CDR2: DFQATT, SNEGSKA (reference sequence). The CDR3 spells CSASGRVTSGSRAYEQYF. In DNA, the CDR3 is TGCAGTGCTAGTGGGCGGGTCACTAGCGGGAGTAGGGCCTACGAGCAGTACTTC.

This clone showed up just a few times. V usage is TRBV7-2 and J usage is TRBJ2-3; TRBD2 matches 7 bases. The CDR3 loop spans 17 amino acids. V lost 8 bases and J lost 0; bases outside the gene matches: 14. Germline CDR1 and CDR2: SGHTA and FQGNSA. The CDR3 loop is CASARSAGRTSTDTQYF. For the CDR3, the DNA is TGTGCCAGCGCGCGCTCAGCGGGACGAACTAGCACAGATACGCAGTATTTT.

J is TRBJ2-7 and V is TRBV6-5, with D perhaps matching TRBD2 (6 bases). CDR3 size: 14 residues. V was pared by 6 bases and J by 4 bases, with 16 bases between. Germline V CDR1 and CDR2: MNHEY, SVGAGI. CDR3 residues: CASRPRGSPYEQYF. Written as DNA, the CDR3 is TGTGCCAGCAGGCCACGGGGGTCCCCTTACGAGCAGTACTTC.

This rearrangement joins TRBV9 to TRBJ2-1, with D maybe TRBD2 (6 bases). CDR1 SGDLS and CDR2 YYNGEE come from the germline V gene. CDR3 size: 15 residues. V was clipped by 4 bases and J by 5 bases, with 16 bases between them. In nucleotides, the CDR3 is TGTGCCAGCAGCAGCATCCGGGGGACGCACAATGAGCAGTTCTTC. It encodes CASSSIRGTHNEQFF.

The genes are TRBV2 and TRBJ1-6; D is uncertain. The CDR3 has 14 residues. Germline values: CDR1 SNHLY, CDR2 FYNNEI. V was clipped by 5 bases and J by 6 bases, with 11 bases between them. Here the CDR3 reads CASSRITGNSPLHF. CDR3 bases: TGTGCCAGCAGTCGTATAACGGGTAATTCACCCCTCCACTTT.

The rearrangement links TRBV10-1 to TRBJ2-5; 8 bases line up with TRBD2. The CDR3 totals 16 residues. V lost 3 bases, J lost 2 bases, and 8 bases stayed unmatched. The germline V gene encodes CDR1 WNHNN and CDR2 SYGVQD (reference sequence). The CDR3 bases are TGCGCCAGCAGTGAATGGAGGAGCGGGGGACAAGAGACCCAGTACTTC. Translated, it gives CASSEWRSGGQETQYF.